What follows describes a single T cell receptor beta chain. Antigen: not known. This CDR3 is 16 amino acids long. Germline V gene lookup returns CDR1 SEHNR and CDR2 FQNEAQ (reference sequence). Between the trimmed V and J ends, which lost 3 bases and 2 bases, there was a span of 17 bases. This record belongs to a study of cytomegalovirus exposure and HLA in healthy donors. 13 Jbeta primers and 60 Vbeta primers were used for the PCR. Measured with immunoSEQ multiplex PCR; TCRdb has only the in-frame clones, and not every one. This specimen shows just under 90,000 clones; the ten leading clones hold approximately 6%. Study findings and constraints: Rare sequences made up most TCRs, while some public TCRs were found in many donors.

Sequencing used PBMCs. The sequence was obtained from a girl aged 5-17 years in good health and CMV-seropositive. V gene TRBV7-9 combines with J gene TRBJ2-7; possible D gene TRBD1, 6 bases. This chain's CDR3 is CASSFGPRQAPYEQYV. CDR3 nucleotide sequence: TGTGCCAGCAGCTTTGGACCGAGACAGGCTCCCTACGAGCAGTACGTC.